The TCR beta chain under discussion was sequenced for a study of T cells in Graves' hyperthyroidism and ophthalmopathy. Germline V gene lookup returns CDR1 SGHKS and CDR2 YYEKEE (reference sequence). V was trimmed by 3 bases and J by 2 bases, leaving 17 bases between them. This CDR3 has 16 amino acids. Using RNA transcripts as the source, TCR beta CDR3 regions were amplified. HTBI primers drove first-round RT-PCR of the TCR CDR3. Each CDR3 protein gets one entry after TCRdb re-called the multiplex PCR reads with MiXCR. The table records hundreds of thousands of distinct CDR3 sequences, approximately 15% of them present only once.

Sequencing was carried out using blood. The chain carries TRBV5-5 and TRBJ1-1, with D perhaps matching TRBD1 (5 bases). The origin of this receptor is a young woman with Graves' hyperthyroidism. The CDR3 DNA is TGTGCCAGCAGCTCGGGACCCGCCGCGGACAACACTGAAGCTTTCTTT. Amino acid sequence: CASSSGPAADNTEAFF. The full variable domain, in which reference TRBV5-5 and TRBJ1-1 provide the parts outside the CDR3, is DAGVTQSPTHLIKTRGQQVTLRCSPISGHKSVSWYQQVLGQGPQFIFQYYEKEERGRGNFPDRFSARQFPNYSSELNVNALLLGDSALYLCASSSGPAADNTEAFFGQGTRLTVV.